These T cell receptor beta chains were read from a single sample in a study of blood T cells in healthy people across ages. Each CDR3 protein gets one entry after TCRdb re-called the 5' RACE reads with MiXCR. The sample has approximately 820,000 distinct CDR3 sequences; about 42% are singletons. Sequencing was performed on blood. Receptors originate from a man in his sixties in good health. Both conserved end residues are part of each CDR3. The order of the fields is D gene, J gene, V gene, clone size, CDR3 protein, CDR3 DNA. The D gene is left open where the match is weak. Size tells how often a clone was seen (once, few, many) or the class of an expanded clone, and some rows leave it out.

d_call: .
j_call: TRBJ2-3
v_call: TRBV20-1
clone_size: few
cdr3_aa: CSARPTSSHTQYF
cdr3_nt: TGCAGTGCTAGACCGACTAGTTCGCATACGCAGTATTTT

d_call: .
j_call: TRBJ1-5
v_call: TRBV12-3/TRBV12-4
clone_size: many
cdr3_aa: CASSVRTAFLGAHSNQPQHF
cdr3_nt: TGTGCCAGCAGTGTTAGGACAGCGTTTTTGGGAGCCCATAGCAATCAGCCCCAGCATTTT

d_call: .
j_call: TRBJ2-3
v_call: TRBV4-3
clone_size: .
cdr3_aa: CASSQGGGRGDTQYF
cdr3_nt: TGCGCCAGCAGCCAGGGAGGGGGGCGTGGAGATACGCAGTATTTT

d_call: .
j_call: TRBJ2-3
v_call: TRBV7-2
clone_size: few
cdr3_aa: CASSFYSTDTQYF
cdr3_nt: TGTGCCAGCAGCTTTTACTCCACAGATACGCAGTATTTT

d_call: TRBD2
j_call: TRBJ2-3
v_call: TRBV7-2
clone_size: .
cdr3_aa: CANSLSAGGPDTQYF
cdr3_nt: TGTGCCAACAGCTTATCCGCGGGGGGGCCAGATACGCAGTATTTT

d_call: .
j_call: TRBJ1-1
v_call: TRBV7-2
clone_size: .
cdr3_aa: CDSSSRQNTEAFF
cdr3_nt: TGTGACAGCAGCTCCCGACAGAACACTGAAGCTTTCTTT

d_call: .
j_call: TRBJ2-1
v_call: TRBV9
clone_size: .
cdr3_aa: CASSVVAQLGNNEQFF
cdr3_nt: TGTGCCAGCAGCGTAGTCGCCCAGCTAGGGAACAATGAGCAGTTCTTC

d_call: TRBD1
j_call: TRBJ1-4
v_call: TRBV4-3
clone_size: few
cdr3_aa: CASSPQGGGEKLFF
cdr3_nt: TGCGCCAGCAGCCCACAGGGGGGTGGTGAAAAACTGTTTTTT

d_call: .
j_call: TRBJ1-2
v_call: TRBV4-3
clone_size: .
cdr3_aa: CASSLRGEGWTNYGYTF
cdr3_nt: TGCGCCAGCAGCCTGCGGGGGGAGGGGTGGACTAACTATGGCTACACCTTC

d_call: .
j_call: TRBJ2-1
v_call: TRBV24-1
clone_size: few
cdr3_aa: CATSDPDRSSYNEQFF
cdr3_nt: TGTGCCACCAGTGATCCAGACAGGAGCTCCTACAATGAGCAGTTCTTC

d_call: .
j_call: TRBJ2-4
v_call: TRBV29-1
clone_size: .
cdr3_aa: CSVGLERNIQYF
cdr3_nt: TGCAGCGTGGGCCTAGAGAGAAACATTCAGTACTTC

d_call: .
j_call: TRBJ1-1
v_call: TRBV20-1
clone_size: .
cdr3_aa: CSASLTGNTEAFF
cdr3_nt: TGCAGTGCTAGTTTGACGGGGAACACTGAAGCTTTCTTT

d_call: .
j_call: TRBJ2-3
v_call: TRBV7-3
clone_size: .
cdr3_aa: CASSSRVPDTQYF
cdr3_nt: TGTGCCAGCAGCTCTAGGGTGCCAGATACGCAGTATTTT

d_call: .
j_call: TRBJ1-2
v_call: TRBV6-1
clone_size: .
cdr3_aa: CASSDWQLRGYGYTF
cdr3_nt: TGTGCCAGCAGTGACTGGCAGCTCAGGGGCTATGGCTACACCTTC

d_call: TRBD2
j_call: TRBJ2-3
v_call: TRBV27
clone_size: .
cdr3_aa: CASSIGLAGITDTQYF
cdr3_nt: TGTGCCAGCAGTATCGGACTAGCGGGGATCACAGATACGCAGTATTTT

d_call: .
j_call: TRBJ1-4
v_call: TRBV9
clone_size: .
cdr3_aa: CASSQGATNEKLFF
cdr3_nt: TGTGCCAGCAGCCAAGGGGCGACTAATGAAAAACTGTTTTTT

d_call: TRBD2
j_call: TRBJ2-7
v_call: TRBV6-2/TRBV6-3
clone_size: .
cdr3_aa: CASSPPGGAQEQYF
cdr3_nt: TGTGCCAGCAGCCCCCCGGGGGGGGCACAGGAGCAGTACTTC

d_call: .
j_call: TRBJ2-1
v_call: TRBV27
clone_size: few
cdr3_aa: CASSPPGLNYNEQFF
cdr3_nt: TGTGCCAGCAGCCCTCCCGGACTTAACTACAATGAGCAGTTCTTC

d_call: .
j_call: TRBJ2-7
v_call: TRBV7-9
clone_size: .
cdr3_aa: CASRLGYEQYF
cdr3_nt: TGTGCCAGCAGGCTAGGGTACGAGCAGTACTTC

d_call: TRBD2
j_call: TRBJ2-3
v_call: TRBV7-3
clone_size: once
cdr3_aa: CASSLNSGGARDTQYF
cdr3_nt: TGTGCCAGCAGCTTAAACAGCGGGGGGGCCAGAGATACGCAGTATTTT